This T cell receptor (beta chain) was sequenced in a study of neurological immune-mediated disorders. 1 million sorted CD4+ or CD8+ T cells made each library. V was shortened by 2 bases and J by 1 base, with 12 bases between the two germline ends. This CDR3 contains 16 residues. This clonotype was counted ten times or more. The authors produced cDNA by 5'RACE using 10-nucleotide random UMIs. Each CDR3 protein is one row after TCRdb ran MiXCR on the 5' RACE reads. Among approximately 41,000 distinct CDR3 sequences, around 15% were seen once, and the ten largest hold 3% to 4.5%. The sequenced material came from CD4+ T cells from blood. The sequence came from a woman aged 60 to 75 with HTLV-1-associated myelopathy (HAM/TSP). The chain couples TRBV12-3 or TRBV12-4 to TRBJ2-1; D is possibly TRBD2 (5 bases). The CDR3 DNA follows: TGTGCCAGCAGTTTACGTCGGGGAGCGTCCTACAATGAGCAGTTCTTC. Amino acids: CASSLRRGASYNEQFF.